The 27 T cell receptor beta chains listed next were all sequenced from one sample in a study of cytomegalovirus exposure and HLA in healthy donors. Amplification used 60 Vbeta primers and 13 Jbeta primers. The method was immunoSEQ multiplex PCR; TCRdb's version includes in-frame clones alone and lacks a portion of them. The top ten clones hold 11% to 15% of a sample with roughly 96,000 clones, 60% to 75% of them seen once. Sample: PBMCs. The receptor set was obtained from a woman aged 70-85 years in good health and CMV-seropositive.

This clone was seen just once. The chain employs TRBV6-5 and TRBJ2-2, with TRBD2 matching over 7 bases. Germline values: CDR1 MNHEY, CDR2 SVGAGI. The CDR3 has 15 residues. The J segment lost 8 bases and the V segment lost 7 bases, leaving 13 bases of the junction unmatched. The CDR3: CASTLGLVSSGELFF. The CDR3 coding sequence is TGTGCCAGCACCCTAGGACTAGTTTCATCAGGGGAGCTGTTTTTT.

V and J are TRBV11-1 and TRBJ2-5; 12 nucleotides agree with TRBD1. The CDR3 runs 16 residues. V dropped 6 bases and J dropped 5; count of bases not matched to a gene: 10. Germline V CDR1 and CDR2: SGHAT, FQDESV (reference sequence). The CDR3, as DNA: TGTGCCAGCAGTCTTCGTGGGACAGGGGGCGCTGAGACCCAGTACTTC. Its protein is CASSLRGTGGAETQYF.

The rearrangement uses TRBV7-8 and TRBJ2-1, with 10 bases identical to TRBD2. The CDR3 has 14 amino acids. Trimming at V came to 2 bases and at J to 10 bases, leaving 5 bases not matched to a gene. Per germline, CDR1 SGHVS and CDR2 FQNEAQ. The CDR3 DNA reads TGTGCCAGCAGCTTATTCCTAGCGGGAGAGGAGCAGTTCTTC. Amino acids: CASSLFLAGEEQFF.

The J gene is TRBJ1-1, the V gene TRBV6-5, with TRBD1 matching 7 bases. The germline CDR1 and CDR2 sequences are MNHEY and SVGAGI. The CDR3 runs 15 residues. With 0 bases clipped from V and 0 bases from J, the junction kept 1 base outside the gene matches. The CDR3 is CASSYSGTVNTEAFF. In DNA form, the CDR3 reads TGTGCCAGCAGTTACTCAGGGACAGTGAACACTGAAGCTTTCTTT.

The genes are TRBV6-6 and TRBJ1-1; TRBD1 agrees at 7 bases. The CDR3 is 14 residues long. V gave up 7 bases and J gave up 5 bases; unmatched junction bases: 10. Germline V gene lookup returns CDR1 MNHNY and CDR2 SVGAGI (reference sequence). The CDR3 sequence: CASTKQGPTTEAFF. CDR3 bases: TGTGCCAGCACTAAACAGGGGCCCACAACTGAAGCTTTCTTT.

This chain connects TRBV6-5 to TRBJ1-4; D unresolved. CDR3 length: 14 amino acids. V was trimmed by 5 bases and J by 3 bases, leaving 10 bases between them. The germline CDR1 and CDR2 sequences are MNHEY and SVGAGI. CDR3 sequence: CASSATQANEKLFF. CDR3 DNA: TGTGCCAGCAGTGCAACCCAGGCTAATGAAAAACTGTTTTTT.

The CDR3 sequence is CASSHQEGWNQPQHF. CDR3 in DNA: TGCGCCAGCAGCCATCAGGAGGGTTGGAATCAGCCCCAGCATTTT. The genes are TRBV5-1 and TRBJ1-5; unclear D gene. Trimming cost V 4 bases and J 4 bases, with 15 bases left between them. Germline V gives CDR1 SGHRS, CDR2 YFSETQ. The CDR3 contains 15 residues.

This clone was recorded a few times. The CDR3 reads CAWRQMNTGELFF. The CDR3 coding sequence is TGTGCCTGGAGACAAATGAACACCGGGGAGCTGTTTTTT. The V call is TRBV30, the J call TRBJ2-2, with D uncertain. CDR1 and CDR2 (germline): GTSNPN, SVGIG (reference sequence). V lost 3 bases and J 1 base, leaving 6 bases between the germline ends. This CDR3 is built from 13 residues.

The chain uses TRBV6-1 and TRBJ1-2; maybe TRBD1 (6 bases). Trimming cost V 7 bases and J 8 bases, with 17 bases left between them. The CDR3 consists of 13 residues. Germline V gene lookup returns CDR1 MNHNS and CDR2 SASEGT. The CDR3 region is CASTRDIFGGYTF. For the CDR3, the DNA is TGTGCCAGCACACGGGACATCTTTGGCGGCTACACCTTC.

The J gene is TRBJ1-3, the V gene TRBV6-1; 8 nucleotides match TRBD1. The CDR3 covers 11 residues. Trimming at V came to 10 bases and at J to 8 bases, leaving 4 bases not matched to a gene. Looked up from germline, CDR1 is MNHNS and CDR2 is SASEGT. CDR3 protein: CAIDRGYTIYF. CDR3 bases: TGTGCCATTGACAGGGGATACACCATATATTTT.

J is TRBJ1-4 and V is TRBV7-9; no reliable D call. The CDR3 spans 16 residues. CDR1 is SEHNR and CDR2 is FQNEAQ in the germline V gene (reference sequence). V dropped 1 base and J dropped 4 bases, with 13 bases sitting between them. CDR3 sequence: CASSLVEGFHNEKLFF. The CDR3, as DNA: TGTGCCAGCAGCTTAGTAGAGGGATTCCATAATGAAAAACTGTTTTTT.

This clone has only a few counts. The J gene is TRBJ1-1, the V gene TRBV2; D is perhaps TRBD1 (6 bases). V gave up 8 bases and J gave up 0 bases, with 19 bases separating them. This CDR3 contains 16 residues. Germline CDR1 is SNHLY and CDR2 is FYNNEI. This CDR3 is CASGGGEPYMNTEAFF. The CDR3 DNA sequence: TGTGCCAGCGGGGGGGGCGAACCCTATATGAACACTGAAGCTTTCTTT.

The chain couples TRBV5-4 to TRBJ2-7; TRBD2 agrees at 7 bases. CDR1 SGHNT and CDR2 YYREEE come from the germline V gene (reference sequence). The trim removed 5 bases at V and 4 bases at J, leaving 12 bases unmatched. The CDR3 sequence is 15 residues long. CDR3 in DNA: TGTGCCAGCAGTCCGCGACCGGGGGGAGTTTACGAGCAGTACTTC. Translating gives CASSPRPGGVYEQYF.

The CDR3 here is CASSSHRTGSYNEQFF. As DNA, the CDR3 is TGTGCCAGCAGTTCCCATCGGACAGGCTCCTACAATGAGCAGTTCTTC. The chain employs TRBV27 and TRBJ2-1; 7 bases match TRBD1. Trimming cost V 4 bases and J 0 bases; bases outside gene matches: 6. From germline, CDR1 is MNHEY and CDR2 SMNVEV (reference sequence). The length of the CDR3 is 16 residues.

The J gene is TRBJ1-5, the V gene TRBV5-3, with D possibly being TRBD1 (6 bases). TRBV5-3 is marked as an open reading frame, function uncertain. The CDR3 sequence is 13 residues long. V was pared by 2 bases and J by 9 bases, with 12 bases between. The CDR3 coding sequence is TGTGCCAGAAGCTTACAGGGCTCTCGGCCCCAGCATTTT. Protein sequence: CARSLQGSRPQHF.

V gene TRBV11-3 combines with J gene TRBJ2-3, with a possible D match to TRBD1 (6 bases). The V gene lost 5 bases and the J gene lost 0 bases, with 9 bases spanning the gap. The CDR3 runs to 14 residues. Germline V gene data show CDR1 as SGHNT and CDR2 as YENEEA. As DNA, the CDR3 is TGTGCCAGCAGCATAGGACAGAGCACAGATACGCAGTATTTT. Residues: CASSIGQSTDTQYF. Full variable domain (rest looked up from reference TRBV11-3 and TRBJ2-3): EAGVVQSPRYKIIEKKQPVAFWCNPISGHNTLYWYLQNLGQGPELLIRYENEEAVDDSQLPKDRFSAERLKGVDSTLKIQPAELGDSAVYLCASSIGQSTDTQYFGPGTRLTVL.

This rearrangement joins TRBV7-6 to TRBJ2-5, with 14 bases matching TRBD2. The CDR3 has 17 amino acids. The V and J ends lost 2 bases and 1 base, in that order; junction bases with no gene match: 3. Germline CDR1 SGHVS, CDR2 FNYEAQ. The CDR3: CASSLLGTSGSQETQYF. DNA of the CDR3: TGTGCCAGCAGCTTACTCGGGACTAGCGGGAGCCAAGAGACCCAGTACTTC.

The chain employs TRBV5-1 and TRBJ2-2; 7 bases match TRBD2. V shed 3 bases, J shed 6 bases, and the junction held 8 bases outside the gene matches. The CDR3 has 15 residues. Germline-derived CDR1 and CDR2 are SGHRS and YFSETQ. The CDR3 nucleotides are TGCGCCAGCAGCTCGGGACTAAGGAGGGCCGGGGAGCTGTTTTTT. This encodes CASSSGLRRAGELFF.

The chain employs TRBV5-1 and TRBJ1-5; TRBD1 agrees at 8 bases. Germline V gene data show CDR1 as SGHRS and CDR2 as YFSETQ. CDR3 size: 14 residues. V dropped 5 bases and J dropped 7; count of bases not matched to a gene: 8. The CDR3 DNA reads TGCGCCAGCAGTTACACAGGGGGAAGCCAGCCCCAGCATTTT. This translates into CASSYTGGSQPQHF.

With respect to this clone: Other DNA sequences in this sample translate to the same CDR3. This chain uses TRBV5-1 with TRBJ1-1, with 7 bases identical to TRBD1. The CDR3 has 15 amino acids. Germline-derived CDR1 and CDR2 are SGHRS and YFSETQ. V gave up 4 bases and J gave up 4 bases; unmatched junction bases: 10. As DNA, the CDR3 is TGCGCCAGCAGCCCAGGGGGTGGGGGGACCACTGAAGCTTTCTTT. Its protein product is CASSPGGGGTTEAFF.

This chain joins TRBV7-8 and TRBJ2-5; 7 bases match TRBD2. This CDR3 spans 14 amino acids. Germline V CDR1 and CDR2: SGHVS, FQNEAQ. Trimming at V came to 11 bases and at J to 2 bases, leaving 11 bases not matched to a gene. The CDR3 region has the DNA TGTGCCTTTGGGGGGGGAGGTCAGCAAGAGACCCAGTACTTC. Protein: CAFGGGGQQETQYF.

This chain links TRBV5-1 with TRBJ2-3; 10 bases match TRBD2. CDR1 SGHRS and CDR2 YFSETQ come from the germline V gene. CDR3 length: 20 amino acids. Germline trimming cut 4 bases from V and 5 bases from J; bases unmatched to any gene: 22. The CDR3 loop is CASSPRGGLTSGGARDTQYF. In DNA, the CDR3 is TGCGCCAGCAGCCCCCGAGGGGGGTTAACGAGCGGGGGGGCGAGAGATACGCAGTATTTT. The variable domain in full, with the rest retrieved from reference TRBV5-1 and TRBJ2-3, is KAGVTQTPRYLIKTRGQQVTLSCSPISGHRSVSWYQQTPGQGLQFLFEYFSETQRNKGNFPGRFSGRQFSNSRSEMNVSTLELGDSALYLCASSPRGGLTSGGARDTQYFGPGTRLTVL.

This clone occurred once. CDR3 loop: CASSEGGGYGYTF. DNA of the CDR3: TGTGCCAGCAGTGAAGGCGGGGGGTATGGCTACACCTTC. The rearrangement uses TRBV2 and TRBJ1-2, with D perhaps matching TRBD1 (5 bases). The CDR3 is made up of 13 amino acids. V was pared by 1 base and J by 5 bases, with 8 bases between. Germline V gives CDR1 SNHLY, CDR2 FYNNEI.

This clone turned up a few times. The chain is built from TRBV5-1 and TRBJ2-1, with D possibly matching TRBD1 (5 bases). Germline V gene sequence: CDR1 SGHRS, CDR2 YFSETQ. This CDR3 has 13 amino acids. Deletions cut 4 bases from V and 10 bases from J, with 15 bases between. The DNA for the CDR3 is TGCGCCAGCAGCGTGGAAGGGGCATGGGAGCAGTTCTTC. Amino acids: CASSVEGAWEQFF.

CDR3 nucleotide sequence: TGTGCCATCGGAGGACAGGGGTACACTGAAGCTTTCTTT. Translation: CAIGGQGYTEAFF. This sequence joins TRBV10-3 and TRBJ1-1; 9 nucleotides match TRBD1. Looked up from germline, CDR1 is ENHRY and CDR2 is SYGVKD. The V and J ends lost 8 bases and 3 bases, in that order; junction bases with no gene match: 4. The CDR3 is made up of 13 amino acids.

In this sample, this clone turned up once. The CDR3 sequence is CASSQDPPSYEQYF. The CDR3 DNA reads TGTGCCAGCAGCCAAGATCCCCCGTCCTACGAGCAGTACTTC. The chain links TRBV14 to TRBJ2-7; D uncertain. The CDR3 length is 14 residues. Per the germline V gene, CDR1 is SGHDN and CDR2 is FVKESK. The V and J ends lost 0 bases and 1 base respectively, with 7 bases between them.

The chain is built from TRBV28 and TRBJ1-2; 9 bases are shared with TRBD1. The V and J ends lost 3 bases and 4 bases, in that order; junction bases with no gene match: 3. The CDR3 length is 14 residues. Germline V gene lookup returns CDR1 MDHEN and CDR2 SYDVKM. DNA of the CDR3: TGTGCCAGCAGTTTCGGACAGGGGAGCTATGGCTACACCTTC. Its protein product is CASSFGQGSYGYTF.